These 10 T cell receptor beta chains were sequenced from one sample in a study of blood T cell repertoires in COVID-19. Clones were read by immunoSEQ multiplex PCR, and TCRdb kept only the in-frame ones, dropping some. Of roughly 300,000 clones listed, roughly nine tenths were seen once; the top ten hold over 9.5%. The sample was peripheral blood. Source of these receptors: a woman aged 30 to 39 with COVID-19, enrolled during active disease.

This chain connects TRBV6-5 to TRBJ1-1, with 8 bases fitting TRBD1. V shed 6 bases and J 5 bases; nucleotides not matched to a gene: 11. In germline, CDR1 is MNHEY, CDR2 SVGAGI. The CDR3 loop spans 15 amino acids. CDR3 nucleotides: TGTGCCAGCAGAAGGACCGGGACAGGAGCTACTGAAGCTTTCTTT. Encoded protein: CASRRTGTGATEAFF.

The chain joins TRBV18 to TRBJ2-3; D is perhaps TRBD2 (7 bases). This CDR3 comprises 17 residues. Germline CDR1 KGHSH, CDR2 LQKENI. The germline V and J ends were trimmed by 4 bases and 6 bases, with 23 bases remaining between them. Written as DNA, the CDR3 is TGTGCCAGCTCACGAGGGGGGGCGAGTACCCCCGGGGATACGCAGTATTTT. Encoded protein: CASSRGGASTPGDTQYF.

The rearrangement uses TRBV13 and TRBJ2-1, with D maybe TRBD2 (6 bases). The V and J ends lost 5 bases and 4 bases respectively, with 18 bases between them. Germline V gives CDR1 PRHDT, CDR2 FYEKMQ (reference sequence). This CDR3 has 16 amino acids. CDR3 nucleotide sequence: TGTGCCAGCAGCCGCTCGGAGGGAATAGGATACAATGAGCAGTTCTTC. Translating it yields CASSRSEGIGYNEQFF.

The J gene is TRBJ1-2, the V gene TRBV5-4; 7 bases map to TRBD1. This CDR3 spans 14 amino acids. The germline gives CDR1 SGHNT, CDR2 YYREEE (reference sequence). The ends lost 3 bases at V and 4 bases at J; junction bases unmatched: 6. CDR3 nucleotide sequence: TGTGCCAGCAGCTCCGACAGGGTGGGCTATGGCTACACCTTC. Protein sequence: CASSSDRVGYGYTF.

In its sample, this clone was seen once. This chain joins TRBV6-5 and TRBJ1-5, with a possible D match to TRBD1 (6 bases). The V end was cut by 7 bases, the J end by 5 bases, with 18 bases between. Germline assignment: CDR1 MNHEY and CDR2 SVGAGI. The CDR3 is 15 amino acids. The CDR3 loop reads CASKPGAFFYQPQHF. The CDR3, as DNA: TGTGCCAGCAAACCAGGGGCCTTTTTTTATCAGCCCCAGCATTTT.

This clone showed up just once. The V call is TRBV3-1 (or the pseudogene TRBV3-2), the J call TRBJ1-6, with unresolved D. The CDR3 has 13 residues. The germline CDR1 and CDR2 sequences are LGHDT and YNNKEL (reference sequence). The V and J ends lost 4 bases and 9 bases respectively, with 10 bases between them. Written as DNA, the CDR3 is TGTGCCAGCAGCCCTAGCGGGATTTCACCCCTCCACTTT. As protein: CASSPSGISPLHF.

The gene calls are TRBV28 and TRBJ1-5; D perhaps matches TRBD1 (5 bases). Germline CDR1 MDHEN, CDR2 SYDVKM. CDR3 length: 15 residues. The germline V and J ends were trimmed by 3 bases and 5 bases, with 14 bases remaining between them. DNA of the CDR3: TGTGCCAGCAGTTTTTTAGGTGGGGCGGATCAGCCCCAGCATTTT. It specifies CASSFLGGADQPQHF.

V usage is TRBV7-9 and J usage is TRBJ2-2; possibly TRBD1 for D (5 bases). With 7 bases removed from V and 4 bases from J, the gap between germline ends came to 19 bases. Germline CDR1 reads SEHNR; CDR2 reads FQNEAQ (reference sequence). This CDR3 region has 16 residues. CDR3 in amino acids: CASNTLDPGPTGELFF. In nucleotides, the CDR3 is TGTGCCAGCAACACACTCGACCCAGGGCCCACCGGGGAGCTGTTTTTT.

The chain has TRBV28 and TRBJ1-4, with TRBD1 as a possible D gene (5 bases). CDR1 and CDR2 from the germline V gene are MDHEN and SYDVKM. The CDR3 has 14 residues. The CDR3 is CASQRGSANEKLFF. For the CDR3, the DNA is TGTGCTTCCCAAAGGGGATCCGCTAATGAAAAACTGTTTTTT.

The V gene is TRBV7-8, the J gene TRBJ2-7, with 8 bases identical to TRBD2. Trimming took 4 bases from V and 4 from J; bases not matched to a gene: 9. CDR3 size: 15 residues. Germline V gene data show CDR1 as SGHVS and CDR2 as FQNEAQ. The CDR3 spells CASSSPDGGGYEQYF. The DNA of the CDR3 is TGTGCCAGCAGCTCCCCGGACGGCGGGGGGTACGAGCAGTACTTC.